A single sample gave rise to the 31 T cell receptor beta chains below, sequenced in a study of T cells in Graves' hyperthyroidism and ophthalmopathy. It was RNA transcripts that yielded the amplified TCR beta CDR3 regions. The study used the HTBI primer set for a first-round RT-PCR of the TCR CDR3. TCRdb called the multiplex PCR reads again in MiXCR, with one record for every CDR3 protein. Of under 750,000 distinct CDR3 sequences listed, around 19% were seen once; the top ten hold roughly a sixth. The sequenced sample was blood. The receptors here all came from a woman aged 45 to 65 with Graves' hyperthyroidism that later progressed to Graves' ophthalmopathy.

This clonotype has ten or more counts. The V gene is TRBV10-3, the J gene TRBJ1-5, with D unclear. V was trimmed by 0 bases and J by 3 bases, leaving 9 bases between them. The CDR3 spans 15 residues. Germline values: CDR1 ENHRY, CDR2 SYGVKD. The CDR3 loop is CAISESNLNNQPQHF. The CDR3 DNA is TGTGCCATCAGTGAGTCGAACCTAAACAATCAGCCCCAGCATTTT.

This clonotype came up many times. In DNA, the CDR3 is TGTGCCAGCAGCTTAGGCCAAGGGGGTTCTCAGCCCCAGCATTTT. Translating it yields CASSLGQGGSQPQHF. This chain connects TRBV13 to TRBJ1-5, with D perhaps matching TRBD1 (6 bases). The V end was cut by 0 bases, the J end by 6 bases, with 12 bases between. This CDR3 comprises 15 residues. CDR1 and CDR2 from the germline V gene are PRHDT and FYEKMQ (reference sequence).

The chain is built from TRBV20-1 and TRBJ1-4; TRBD1 is a possible D gene (6 bases). The CDR3 loop spans 15 amino acids. The germline V gene encodes CDR1 DFQATT and CDR2 SNEGSKA (reference sequence). The V and J ends lost 1 base and 6 bases respectively, with 15 bases between them. Written as DNA, the CDR3 is TGCAGTGCTAGAGGCGCGGCAGGGGTTTATGAAAAACTGTTTTTT. Its translation: CSARGAAGVYEKLFF.

This clonotype was seen repeatedly, ten times or more. The V call is TRBV3-1, the J call TRBJ2-5, with D unclear. CDR1 LGHDT and CDR2 YNNKEL come from the germline V gene (reference sequence). This CDR3 spans 13 amino acids. Deletions cut 1 base from V and 5 bases from J, with 8 bases between. The CDR3 sequence: CASSQGTKETQYF. Written as DNA, the CDR3 is TGTGCCAGCAGCCAAGGGACCAAGGAGACCCAGTACTTC.

This clonotype was counted only a few times. The chain links TRBV6-1 to TRBJ1-4, with no clear D. CDR1 and CDR2 (germline): MNHNS, SASEGT. The V end was cut by 6 bases, the J end by 8 bases, with 13 bases between. The CDR3 sequence is 13 residues long. The CDR3 sequence: CASRPGPLEKLFF. In DNA form, the CDR3 reads TGTGCCAGCAGACCCGGCCCCCTGGAAAAACTGTTTTTT.

The chain recombines TRBV6-1 with TRBJ1-6, with 9 nucleotides matching TRBD1. This CDR3 has 16 amino acids. The V segment lost 7 bases and the J segment 4 bases; nucleotides outside the gene matches: 8. The V gene's germline CDR1 is MNHNS and CDR2 SASEGT. For the CDR3, the DNA is TGTGCCAGCACCCCCTGGGACAGGGATTATAATTCACCCCTCCACTTT. Protein: CASTPWDRDYNSPLHF.

This clonotype was recorded a few times. The V and J genes are TRBV30 and TRBJ2-5; D call uncertain. The CDR3 sequence is 14 residues long. V lost 0 bases and J lost 5, with 13 bases in between. CDR1 is GTSNPN and CDR2 is SVGIG in the germline V gene (reference sequence). CDR3 nucleotide sequence: TGTGCCTGGAGTGTAGGTCTGTCCACCGAGACCCAGTACTTC. Amino acids: CAWSVGLSTETQYF.

This rearrangement joins TRBV30 to TRBJ2-5; 9 bases are a match to TRBD1. Per germline, CDR1 GTSNPN and CDR2 SVGIG (reference sequence). CDR3 length: 13 amino acids. V was clipped by 3 bases and J by 4 bases; unmatched bases: 3. CDR3 sequence reads: CAWRNRGLETQYF. CDR3 nucleotides: TGTGCCTGGAGAAACAGGGGGCTAGAGACCCAGTACTTC.

Ten or more counts support this clonotype. The chain combines TRBV18 with TRBJ1-2; possibly TRBD1 for D (6 bases). The V and J ends lost 5 bases and 3 bases respectively, with 13 bases between them. CDR3 length: 14 amino acids. The germline CDR1 and CDR2 sequences are KGHSH and LQKENI. The CDR3 DNA sequence: TGTGCCAGCTCAACTTCACAGGGACACTATGGCTACACCTTC. The encoded protein is CASSTSQGHYGYTF.

This clonotype turned up a few times. V usage is TRBV6-1 and J usage is TRBJ1-1; the D is unclear. This CDR3 region has 11 residues. Trimming cost V 8 bases and J 1 base, with 5 bases left between them. CDR1 is MNHNS, CDR2 SASEGT, per germline. The CDR3 reads CASLRNTEAFF. CDR3 bases: TGTGCCAGCCTCAGGAACACTGAAGCTTTCTTT.

This clonotype was counted at least ten times. The chain links TRBV7-9 to TRBJ1-1; D gene ambiguous. Germline CDR1 reads SEHNR; CDR2 reads FQNEAQ (reference sequence). The CDR3 runs to 15 residues. V was cut by 1 base and J by 0 bases, with 9 bases left in between. This CDR3 is CASSLELGMNTEAFF. The CDR3 DNA reads TGTGCCAGCAGCTTAGAGCTGGGCATGAACACTGAAGCTTTCTTT.

The rearrangement links TRBV3-1 to TRBJ1-6; TRBD1 aligns across 7 bases. The germline CDR1 and CDR2 sequences are LGHDT and YNNKEL (reference sequence). The CDR3 totals 16 residues. V trimming: 4 bases; J trimming: 5 bases; junction bases outside the gene matches: 8. The CDR3 DNA sequence: TGTGCCAGCAGCCCAGGACAGGAGTTCCATAATTCACCCCTCCACTTT. This translates into CASSPGQEFHNSPLHF. Filled out from reference TRBV3-1 and TRBJ1-6, the complete variable domain reads DTAVSQTPKYLVTQMGNDKSIKCEQNLGHDTMYWYKQDSKKFLKIMFSYNNKELIINETVPNRFSPKSPDKAHLNLHINSLELGDSAVYFCASSPGQEFHNSPLHFGNGTRLTVT.

Details on this clonotype: This could be a read error, since a much larger clone is one nucleotide away. The chain uses TRBV5-1 and TRBJ2-7; possible D gene TRBD2, 6 bases. This CDR3 spans 14 amino acids. Per the germline V gene, CDR1 is SGHRS and CDR2 is YFSETQ. Trimming took 0 bases from V and 7 from J, leaving 14 bases between them. The CDR3 nucleotides read TGCGCCAGCAGCTTGGCTGTACCGGGGGATGAGCAGTACTTC. Translated, it gives CASSLAVPGDEQYF. Using reference TRBV5-1 and TRBJ2-7 for the parts outside the CDR3, the full variable domain is KAGVTQTPRYLIKTRGQQVTLSCSPISGHRSVSWYQQTPGQGLQFLFEYFSETQRNKGNFPGRFSGRQFSNSRSEMNVSTLELGDSALYLCASSLAVPGDEQYFGPGTRLTVT.

This clonotype has a handful of counts. The chain employs TRBV6-1 and TRBJ1-1, with D possibly being TRBD1 (5 bases). Germline assignment: CDR1 MNHNS and CDR2 SASEGT. The CDR3 sequence is 16 residues long. Deletions cut 7 bases from V and 4 bases from J, with 22 bases between. The CDR3 spells CASTEGRTAGGTEAFF. The DNA of the CDR3 is TGTGCCAGCACCGAAGGTCGTACAGCCGGGGGCACTGAAGCTTTCTTT.

This clonotype has a count of ten or more. The chain has TRBV5-1 and TRBJ2-3; D unclear. The CDR3 is 14 amino acids. Germline CDR1 is SGHRS and CDR2 is YFSETQ. The germline V and J ends were trimmed by 0 bases and 6 bases, with 11 bases remaining between them. CDR3 DNA sequence: TGCGCCAGCAGCTTGGCGCCTGTTCCGGATACGCAGTATTTT. This sequence encodes CASSLAPVPDTQYF. Full variable domain (missing parts from reference TRBV5-1 and TRBJ2-3): KAGVTQTPRYLIKTRGQQVTLSCSPISGHRSVSWYQQTPGQGLQFLFEYFSETQRNKGNFPGRFSGRQFSNSRSEMNVSTLELGDSALYLCASSLAPVPDTQYFGPGTRLTVL.

In this sample, this clonotype turned up a few times. The chain employs TRBV19 and TRBJ2-1; possibly TRBD2 for D (6 bases). With 6 bases removed from V and 6 bases from J, the gap between germline ends came to 12 bases. Germline V lookup: CDR1 LNHDA, CDR2 SQIVND (reference sequence). The CDR3 consists of 13 residues. The CDR3 reads CASSPGEVNEQFF. The CDR3, as DNA: TGTGCCAGTAGCCCGGGGGAGGTCAATGAGCAGTTCTTC.

This clonotype was seen at least ten times. J is TRBJ2-1 and V is TRBV20-1; 7 nucleotides match TRBD2. V trimming: 6 bases; J trimming: 4 bases; junction bases outside the gene matches: 12. Germline values: CDR1 DFQATT, CDR2 SNEGSKA (reference sequence). This CDR3 is built from 15 residues. The CDR3 loop is CSARTITGGYNEQFF. CDR3 bases: TGCAGTGCCCGCACCATAACGGGGGGTTACAATGAGCAGTTCTTC.

This clonotype has more than one count but fewer than ten. V and J are TRBV12-3 or TRBV12-4 and TRBJ1-3, with TRBD1 matching 7 bases. CDR3 length: 15 amino acids. J was trimmed by 2 bases and V by 4 bases; bases with no gene match: 5. CDR3 DNA: TGTGCCAGCAGTTATTACAGGGGAGCTGGAAACACCATATATTTT. Amino acids: CASSYYRGAGNTIYF.

This clonotype has ten or more counts. The chain uses TRBV5-1 and TRBJ2-7, with 11 bases that match TRBD2. Germline trimming cut 4 bases from V and 1 base from J; bases unmatched to any gene: 7. CDR3 size: 16 residues. Germline V lookup: CDR1 SGHRS, CDR2 YFSETQ. CDR3 region: CASSRTSGGGSYEQYF. CDR3 nucleotide sequence: TGCGCCAGCAGCCGAACTAGCGGGGGAGGATCCTACGAGCAGTACTTC.

V gene TRBV10-2 combines with J gene TRBJ1-1, with TRBD1 matching over 7 bases. There are 14 residues in the CDR3. Germline lookup yields CDR1 WSHSY and CDR2 SAAADI. J was trimmed by 6 bases and V by 11 bases; bases with no gene match: 15. The CDR3 loop reads CARSESGGRAEAFF. The CDR3 DNA reads TGCGCCCGGTCAGAATCAGGGGGGAGAGCTGAAGCTTTCTTT.

This clonotype came up many times. The rearrangement joins TRBV27 to TRBJ2-7; tentative D call: TRBD1 (6 bases). This CDR3 has 17 residues. Between the trimmed V and J ends, which lost 6 bases and 0 bases, there was a span of 21 bases. Germline-derived CDR1 and CDR2 are MNHEY and SMNVEV (reference sequence). The CDR3: CASRVQGRGESSYEQYF. CDR3 sequence (DNA): TGTGCCAGCAGAGTACAGGGTCGAGGGGAAAGCTCCTACGAGCAGTACTTC.

This clonotype occurred many times. V is TRBV12-3 or TRBV12-4 and J is TRBJ1-5; 7 bases align to TRBD1. Trimming took 5 bases from V and 1 from J; bases not matched to a gene: 5. The CDR3 runs to 15 residues. This chain's CDR3 is CASSPTGLSNQPQHF. The CDR3 coding sequence is TGTGCCAGCAGTCCGACAGGGCTAAGCAATCAGCCCCAGCATTTT.

The J gene is TRBJ1-1, the V gene TRBV19; D may be TRBD1 (5 bases). Germline V lookup: CDR1 LNHDA, CDR2 SQIVND (reference sequence). Trimming pared 4 bases from V and 5 bases from J, leaving 14 bases between. The CDR3 has 14 amino acids. The CDR3 loop reads CASSTPTGGTEAFF. The CDR3 DNA is TGTGCCAGTAGTACCCCGACCGGGGGGACTGAAGCTTTCTTT.

The table lists this clonotype with many counts. The chain uses TRBV11-2 and TRBJ2-7; no firm D call. Germline V gives CDR1 SGHAT, CDR2 FQNNGV. The V and J ends lost 0 bases and 5 bases respectively, with 8 bases between them. The CDR3 runs to 13 residues. In DNA form, the CDR3 reads TGTGCCAGCAGCTTAGATGCGCCGGACGAGCAGTACTTC. This translates into CASSLDAPDEQYF.

The chain couples TRBV9 to TRBJ2-2; D possibly corresponds to TRBD1 (6 bases). Between the trimmed V and J ends, which lost 2 bases and 6 bases, there was a span of 20 bases. The V gene's germline CDR1 is SGDLS and CDR2 YYNGEE. The CDR3 runs 17 residues. CDR3 nucleotide sequence: TGTGCCAGCAGCGTCTCTCCGACCAGGGGAAACGCCGGGGAGCTGTTTTTT. Protein product: CASSVSPTRGNAGELFF. The whole variable domain, remainder taken from reference TRBV9 and TRBJ2-2, is DSGVTQTPKHLITATGQRVTLRCSPRSGDLSVYWYQQSLDQGLQFLIQYYNGEERAKGNILERFSAQQFPDLHSELNLSSLELGDSALYFCASSVSPTRGNAGELFFGEGSRLTVL.

This clonotype was found many times. This chain connects TRBV20-1 to TRBJ2-3; 11 positions match TRBD2. Germline CDR1 reads DFQATT; CDR2 reads SNEGSKA (reference sequence). The CDR3 is made up of 17 amino acids. The J segment lost 1 base and the V segment lost 1 base, leaving 7 bases of the junction unmatched. CDR3 amino acids: CSARGLAGGPRTDTQYF. The CDR3 nucleotides are TGCAGTGCTAGAGGGCTAGCGGGGGGCCCCCGCACAGATACGCAGTATTTT.

In its sample, this clonotype was seen many times. The J gene is TRBJ1-2, the V gene TRBV7-2; 8 bases are a match to TRBD1. The CDR3 runs 15 residues. Germline CDR1 is SGHTA and CDR2 is FQGNSA. J was trimmed by 4 bases and V by 4 bases; bases with no gene match: 8. CDR3 loop: CASSSPDREGYGYTF. In nucleotides, the CDR3 is TGTGCCAGCAGCTCCCCGGACAGGGAGGGCTATGGCTACACCTTC.

The table lists this clonotype with a few counts. V gene TRBV6-1 combines with J gene TRBJ2-6; a weak D match, TRBD1 (5 bases). The germline V gene encodes CDR1 MNHNS and CDR2 SASEGT. CDR3 size: 18 residues. The V end lost 5 bases, the J end lost 0 bases, and 17 bases lay between the germline ends. The CDR3 sequence is CASSKTPQASSGANVLTF. The CDR3 DNA sequence: TGTGCCAGCAGTAAAACTCCACAGGCCAGCTCTGGGGCCAACGTCCTGACTTTC.

CDR3 region: CASSLSASGGTNEQFF. Written as DNA, the CDR3 is TGTGCCAGCAGCTTATCTGCTAGCGGGGGCACTAATGAGCAGTTCTTC. The rearrangement links TRBV7-2 to TRBJ2-1, with 10 bases identical to TRBD2. The V segment lost 2 bases and the J segment 7 bases; nucleotides outside the gene matches: 8. CDR1 is SGHTA and CDR2 is FQGNSA in the germline V gene. The CDR3 is 16 amino acids.

This clonotype was seen many times. This rearrangement joins TRBV12-3 or TRBV12-4 to TRBJ1-1; the match to TRBD1 covers 10 bases. CDR3 size: 14 residues. The trim removed 9 bases at V and 2 bases at J, leaving 6 bases unmatched. CDR3 in DNA: TGTGCCAGTATCCGGGACAGGGGAAACACTGAAGCTTTCTTT. It encodes CASIRDRGNTEAFF.

V gene TRBV28 combines with J gene TRBJ1-2, with a possible D match to TRBD1 (5 bases). The V end lost 3 bases, the J end lost 8 bases, and 13 bases lay between the germline ends. Per the germline V gene, CDR1 is MDHEN and CDR2 is SYDVKM. The CDR3 runs to 13 residues. Here the CDR3 reads CASSFGTRQGYTF. CDR3 nucleotides: TGTGCCAGCAGTTTCGGGACTCGGCAGGGCTACACCTTC.